The text below deals with one TCR beta chain. What it binds is unknown. The CDR3 contains 14 residues. V trimming: 3 bases; J trimming: 7 bases; junction bases outside the gene matches: 11. Germline V lookup: CDR1 DFQATT, CDR2 SNEGSKA (reference sequence). A J-beta primer mix and a sample-barcoded 5' primer were used in a second PCR of roughly 6 to 12 cycles. Each cDNA molecule, via a template-switch adaptor with 12 random nucleotides, was tagged. MiXCR was run by TCRdb on the 5' RACE reads, yielding one entry per CDR3 protein. This table holds about a million distinct CDR3 sequences, roughly two fifths found once. The data were taken from a study of blood T cells in healthy people across ages. General study findings and limits: Diversity of TCR beta per million T cells declined in a roughly linear way with age.

The chain joins TRBV20-1 to TRBJ1-2; 7 bases fit TRBD1. The sequence was collected from a man between 18 and 35 years old in good health. The sequenced sample consisted of blood. CDR3 sequence: CSASTTGTSCGYTF. The DNA of the CDR3 is TGCAGTGCTAGTACGACAGGGACATCATGTGGCTACACCTTC.